The following is a T cell receptor (beta chain) sequence with its context. What it binds is unknown. The sample comes from a study of graft-versus-host responses after intestinal transplantation. Study-level background: Transplant recipients had multivisceral, liver-intestinal, or isolated intestinal grafts. Notes on the study in general: The study found high graft-versus-host to host-versus-graft clonal ratios in allografts of patients with graft-donor T cell macrochimerism. Researchers found GvH clones in recipient marrow, and some showed up first in ileum or blood. Peak GvH clone levels in circulation were associated with early post-transplant HvG declines.

The repertoire was sequenced with immunoSEQ multiplex PCR; TCRdb's copy has only in-frame clones and lacks some. Of around 110,000 clones in the sample, approximately 90% were seen once. The specimen comprised unstimulated CD4+ T cells sorted from spleen or lymph node cells, sampled before intestinal transplant. The TCR comes from a human donor who received an intestinal transplant.

CDR3 protein: CASSARDRGFTDTQYF. CDR3 DNA: TGTGCCAGCAGCGCGAGGGACAGGGGCTTCACAGATACGCAGTATTTT. This chain connects TRBV9 to TRBJ2-3; 10 nucleotides match TRBD1. The CDR3 runs 16 residues. The V segment lost 3 bases and the J segment 2 bases; nucleotides outside the gene matches: 6. Germline CDR1 SGDLS, CDR2 YYNGEE.